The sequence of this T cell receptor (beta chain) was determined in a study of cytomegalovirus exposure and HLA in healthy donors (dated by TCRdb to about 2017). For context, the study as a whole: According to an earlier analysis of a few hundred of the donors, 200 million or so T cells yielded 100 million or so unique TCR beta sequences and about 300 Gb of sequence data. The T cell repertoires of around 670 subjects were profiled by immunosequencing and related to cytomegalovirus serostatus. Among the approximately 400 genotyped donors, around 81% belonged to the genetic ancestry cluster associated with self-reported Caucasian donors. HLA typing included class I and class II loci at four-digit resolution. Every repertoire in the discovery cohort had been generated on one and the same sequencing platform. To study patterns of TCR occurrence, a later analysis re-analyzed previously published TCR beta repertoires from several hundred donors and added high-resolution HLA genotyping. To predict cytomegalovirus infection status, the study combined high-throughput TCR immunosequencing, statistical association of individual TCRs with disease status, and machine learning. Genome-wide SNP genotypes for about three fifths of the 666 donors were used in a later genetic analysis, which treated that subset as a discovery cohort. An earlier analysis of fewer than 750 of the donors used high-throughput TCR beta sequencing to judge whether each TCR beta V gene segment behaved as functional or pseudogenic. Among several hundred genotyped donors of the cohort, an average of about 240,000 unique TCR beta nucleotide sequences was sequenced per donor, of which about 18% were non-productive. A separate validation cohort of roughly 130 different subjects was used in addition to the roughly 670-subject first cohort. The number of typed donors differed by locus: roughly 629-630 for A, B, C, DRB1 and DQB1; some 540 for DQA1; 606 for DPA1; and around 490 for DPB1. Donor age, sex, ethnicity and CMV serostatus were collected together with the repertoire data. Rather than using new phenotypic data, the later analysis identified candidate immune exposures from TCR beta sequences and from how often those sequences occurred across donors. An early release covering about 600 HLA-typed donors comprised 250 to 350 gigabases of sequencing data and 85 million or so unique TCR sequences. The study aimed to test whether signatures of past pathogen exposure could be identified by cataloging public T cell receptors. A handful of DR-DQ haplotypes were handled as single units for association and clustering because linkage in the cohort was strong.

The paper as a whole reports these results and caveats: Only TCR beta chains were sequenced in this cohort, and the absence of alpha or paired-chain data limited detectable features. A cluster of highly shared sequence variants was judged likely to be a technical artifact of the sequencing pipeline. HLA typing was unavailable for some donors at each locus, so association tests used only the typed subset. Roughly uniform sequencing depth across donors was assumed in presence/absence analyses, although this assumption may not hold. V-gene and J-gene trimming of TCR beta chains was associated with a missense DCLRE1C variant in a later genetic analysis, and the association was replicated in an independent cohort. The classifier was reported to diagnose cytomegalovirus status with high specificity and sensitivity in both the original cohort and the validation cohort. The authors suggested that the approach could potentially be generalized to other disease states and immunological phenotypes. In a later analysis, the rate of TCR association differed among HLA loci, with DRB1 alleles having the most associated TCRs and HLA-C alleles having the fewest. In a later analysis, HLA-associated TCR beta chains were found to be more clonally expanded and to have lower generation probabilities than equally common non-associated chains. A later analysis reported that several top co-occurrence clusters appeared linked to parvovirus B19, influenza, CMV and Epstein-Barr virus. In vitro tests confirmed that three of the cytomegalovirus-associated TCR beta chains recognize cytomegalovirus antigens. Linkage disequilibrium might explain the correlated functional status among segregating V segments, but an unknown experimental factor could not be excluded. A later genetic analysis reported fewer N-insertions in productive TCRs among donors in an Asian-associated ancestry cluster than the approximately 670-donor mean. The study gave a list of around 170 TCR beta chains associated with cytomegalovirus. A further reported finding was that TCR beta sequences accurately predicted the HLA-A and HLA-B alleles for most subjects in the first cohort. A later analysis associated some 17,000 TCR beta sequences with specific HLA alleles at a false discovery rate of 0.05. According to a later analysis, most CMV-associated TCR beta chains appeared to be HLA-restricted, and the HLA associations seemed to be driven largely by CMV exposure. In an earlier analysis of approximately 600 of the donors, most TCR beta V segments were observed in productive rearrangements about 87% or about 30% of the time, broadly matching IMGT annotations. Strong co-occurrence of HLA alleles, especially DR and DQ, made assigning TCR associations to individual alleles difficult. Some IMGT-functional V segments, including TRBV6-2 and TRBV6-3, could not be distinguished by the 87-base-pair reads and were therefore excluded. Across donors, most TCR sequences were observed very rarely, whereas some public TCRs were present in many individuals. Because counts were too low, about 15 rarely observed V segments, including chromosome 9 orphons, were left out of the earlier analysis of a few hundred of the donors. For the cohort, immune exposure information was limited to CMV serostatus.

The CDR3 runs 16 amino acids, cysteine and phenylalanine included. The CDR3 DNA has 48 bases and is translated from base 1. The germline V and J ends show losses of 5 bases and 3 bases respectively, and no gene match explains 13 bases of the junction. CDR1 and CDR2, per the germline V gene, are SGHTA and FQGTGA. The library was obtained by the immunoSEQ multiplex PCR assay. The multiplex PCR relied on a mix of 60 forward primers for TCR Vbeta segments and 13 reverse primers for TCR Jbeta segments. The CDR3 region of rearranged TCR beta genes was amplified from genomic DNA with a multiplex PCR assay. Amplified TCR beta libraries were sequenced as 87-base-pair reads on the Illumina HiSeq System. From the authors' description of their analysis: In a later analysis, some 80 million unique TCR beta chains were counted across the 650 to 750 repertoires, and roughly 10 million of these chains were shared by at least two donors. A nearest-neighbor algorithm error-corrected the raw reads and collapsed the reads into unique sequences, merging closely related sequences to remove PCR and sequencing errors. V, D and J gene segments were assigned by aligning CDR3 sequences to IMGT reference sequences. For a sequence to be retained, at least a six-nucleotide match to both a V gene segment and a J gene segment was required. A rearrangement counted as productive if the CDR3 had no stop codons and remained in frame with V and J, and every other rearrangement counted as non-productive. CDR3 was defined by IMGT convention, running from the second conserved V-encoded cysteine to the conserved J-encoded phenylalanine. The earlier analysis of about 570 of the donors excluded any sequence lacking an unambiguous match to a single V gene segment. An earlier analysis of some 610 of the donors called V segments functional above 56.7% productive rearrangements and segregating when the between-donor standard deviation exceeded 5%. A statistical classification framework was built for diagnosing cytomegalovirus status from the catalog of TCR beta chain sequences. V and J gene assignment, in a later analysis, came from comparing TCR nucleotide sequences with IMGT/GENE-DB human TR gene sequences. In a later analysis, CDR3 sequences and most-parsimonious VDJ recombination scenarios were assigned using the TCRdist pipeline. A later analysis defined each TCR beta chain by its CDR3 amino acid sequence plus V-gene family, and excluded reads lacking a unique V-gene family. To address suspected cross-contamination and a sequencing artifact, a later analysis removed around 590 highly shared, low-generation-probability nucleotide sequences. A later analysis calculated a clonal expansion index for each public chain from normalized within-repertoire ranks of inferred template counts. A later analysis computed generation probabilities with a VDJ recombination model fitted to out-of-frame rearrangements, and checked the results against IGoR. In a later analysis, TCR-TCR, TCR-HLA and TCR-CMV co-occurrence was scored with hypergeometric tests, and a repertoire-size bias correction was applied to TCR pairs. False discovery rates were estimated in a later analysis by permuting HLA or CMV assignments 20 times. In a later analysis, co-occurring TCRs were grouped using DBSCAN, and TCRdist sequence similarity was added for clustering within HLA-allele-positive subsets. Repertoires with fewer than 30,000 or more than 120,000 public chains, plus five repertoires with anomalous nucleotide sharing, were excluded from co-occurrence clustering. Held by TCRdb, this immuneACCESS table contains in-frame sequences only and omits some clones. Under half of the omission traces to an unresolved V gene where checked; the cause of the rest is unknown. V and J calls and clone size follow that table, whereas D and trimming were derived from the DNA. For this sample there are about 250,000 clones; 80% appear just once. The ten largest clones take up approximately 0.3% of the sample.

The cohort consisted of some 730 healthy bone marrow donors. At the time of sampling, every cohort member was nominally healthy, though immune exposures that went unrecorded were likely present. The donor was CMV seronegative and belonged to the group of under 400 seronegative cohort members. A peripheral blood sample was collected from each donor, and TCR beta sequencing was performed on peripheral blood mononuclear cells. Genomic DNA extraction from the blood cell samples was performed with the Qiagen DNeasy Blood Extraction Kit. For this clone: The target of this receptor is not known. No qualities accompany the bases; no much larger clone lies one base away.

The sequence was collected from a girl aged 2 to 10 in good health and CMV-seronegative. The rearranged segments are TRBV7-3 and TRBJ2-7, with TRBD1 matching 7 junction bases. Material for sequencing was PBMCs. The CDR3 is CASSRYRTGAHYEQYF. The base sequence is TGTGCCAGCAGCCGTTATAGGACAGGAGCACACTACGAGCAGTACTTC.